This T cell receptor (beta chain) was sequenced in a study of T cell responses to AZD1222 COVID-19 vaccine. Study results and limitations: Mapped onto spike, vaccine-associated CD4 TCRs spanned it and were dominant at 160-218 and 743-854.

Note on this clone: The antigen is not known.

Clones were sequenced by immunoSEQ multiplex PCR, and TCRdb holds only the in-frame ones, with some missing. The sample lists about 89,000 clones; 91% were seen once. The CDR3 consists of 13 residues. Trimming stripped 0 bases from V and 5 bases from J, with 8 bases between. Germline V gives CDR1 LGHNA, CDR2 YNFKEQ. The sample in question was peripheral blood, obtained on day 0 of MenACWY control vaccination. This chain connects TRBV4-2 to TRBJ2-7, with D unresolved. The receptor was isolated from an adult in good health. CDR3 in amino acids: CASSQDSGDEQYF. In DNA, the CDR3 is TGTGCCAGCAGCCAAGATAGTGGGGACGAGCAGTACTTC.